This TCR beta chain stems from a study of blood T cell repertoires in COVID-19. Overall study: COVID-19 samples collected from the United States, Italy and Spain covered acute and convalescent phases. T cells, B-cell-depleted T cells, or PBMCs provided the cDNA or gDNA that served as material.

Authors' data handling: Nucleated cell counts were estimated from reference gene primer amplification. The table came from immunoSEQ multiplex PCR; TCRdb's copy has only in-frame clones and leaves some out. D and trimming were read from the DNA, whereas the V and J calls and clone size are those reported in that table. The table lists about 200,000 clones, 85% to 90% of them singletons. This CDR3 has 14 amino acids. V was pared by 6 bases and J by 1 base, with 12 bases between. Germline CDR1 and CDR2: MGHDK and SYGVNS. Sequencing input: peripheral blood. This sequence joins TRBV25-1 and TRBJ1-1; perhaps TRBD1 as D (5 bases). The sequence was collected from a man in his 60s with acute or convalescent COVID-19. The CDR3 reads CASRPGLSNTEAFF. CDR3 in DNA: TGTGCCAGCAGGCCAGGGTTATCGAACACTGAAGCTTTCTTT.